This TCR beta chain derives from a study of T-cell memory formation after mild COVID-19. Findings of the study overall: CD4+ clones that contracted lay mainly in CM and EM; CD8+ ones lay in EMRA.

Each CDR3 protein is one row after TCRdb ran MiXCR on the 5' RACE reads. The table shows about 430,000 distinct CDR3 sequences, with 15% to 20% occurring only once. The CDR3 totals 13 residues. The V gene end was trimmed by 1 base and the J gene end by 3 bases; junction bases not matched to a gene: 1. Germline assignment: CDR1 GTSNPN and CDR2 SVGIG (reference sequence). Worth noting for this clonotype: The target antigen is unknown.

The sequence derives from a man aged 18 to 30 who had mild COVID-19 (a few samples of this study predate the infection). Cell type and time point are not known. The sample comprised PBMCs or a T cell subset sorted from them (not recorded which). The chain recombines TRBV30 with TRBJ2-5; 8 nucleotides agree with TRBD2. CDR3 sequence reads: CAWSGGLEETQYF. CDR3 coding DNA: TGTGCCTGGAGTGGGGGACTAGAAGAGACCCAGTACTTC.